The subject of this entry is one T cell receptor beta chain. What it binds is not known. This entry comes from a study of T-cell memory formation after mild COVID-19. Via MiXCR, TCRdb re-called the 5' RACE reads, giving one row per CDR3 protein. Of roughly 300,000 distinct CDR3 sequences in the sample, about 13% were seen once. Study outcomes and limitations: Still unconfirmed is whether the second-wave clones peaking on day 37 recognized SARS-CoV-2.

Germline V CDR1 and CDR2: SEHNR, FQNEAQ (reference sequence). V lost 8 bases and J lost 2, with 15 bases in between. This CDR3 is 14 amino acids long. This TCR was recovered from a young man who had mild COVID-19 (a few samples of this study predate the infection). Cell type and time point are not known. V and J are TRBV7-9 and TRBJ2-5; the D gene is possibly TRBD2 (6 bases). The sequenced material came from PBMCs or a T cell subset sorted from them (not recorded which). CDR3 DNA: TGTGCCAGCCGCGGGACGGAGATACAAGAGACCCAGTACTTC. Encoded protein: CASRGTEIQETQYF.